Following are 29 T cell receptor beta chains from one sample sequenced in a study of CD8+CD57+ T cells in acquired aplastic anemia. The patients chosen for sequencing had shown expansion of CD8+CD57+ cells (detected by flow cytometry). CDR3 and TCR beta VDJ profiling relied on genomic DNA as the template. Each CDR3 protein is one row after TCRdb ran MiXCR on the reads. Counted here are around 160,000 distinct CDR3 sequences, more than 45% occurring once; the ten biggest clones make up approximately 3%. Sequenced material: sorted CD4+, CD8+, or CD8+CD57+ T cells (not recorded which) from PBMCs. Receptors were obtained from a human donor with aplastic anemia.

This clonotype has at least ten counts. This chain joins TRBV20-1 and TRBJ2-1; 7 bases are a match to TRBD2. The ends lost 3 bases at V and 3 bases at J; junction bases unmatched: 8. From germline, CDR1 is DFQATT and CDR2 SNEGSKA (reference sequence). The CDR3 has 15 amino acids. CDR3 coding DNA: TGCAGTGCTAGGTTCCTAGCGGCATTCTACAATGAGCAGTTCTTC. This sequence encodes CSARFLAAFYNEQFF.

V and J are TRBV29-1 and TRBJ1-1, with 8 bases fitting TRBD1. The CDR3 spans 11 residues. Germline V CDR1 and CDR2: SQVTM, ANQGSEA. V dropped 7 bases and J dropped 11; count of bases not matched to a gene: 9. The CDR3 DNA sequence: TGCAGCGGGACCGAGACAGGGGTCGCTTTCTTT. This sequence encodes CSGTETGVAFF.

The J gene is TRBJ1-4, the V gene TRBV6-1; D ambiguous. Trimming took 8 bases from V and 7 from J, leaving 20 bases between them. The CDR3 totals 15 residues. CDR1 and CDR2 (germline): MNHNS, SASEGT. CDR3 residues: CASSPMGKAAEKLFF. DNA for the CDR3: TGTGCCAGCTCGCCAATGGGGAAAGCAGCTGAAAAACTGTTTTTT.

V usage is TRBV7-3 and J usage is TRBJ2-2; TRBD2 agrees at 8 bases. V gave up 5 bases and J gave up 7 bases; unmatched junction bases: 9. The CDR3 spans 15 residues. Germline CDR1 SGHTA, CDR2 FQGTGA. The CDR3, as DNA: TGTGCCAGCAGCCCCGGGACTAGTGTGAGCGGGGAGCTGTTTTTT. Residues: CASSPGTSVSGELFF.

This sequence joins TRBV9 and TRBJ1-6; the D gene is possibly TRBD1 (5 bases). Germline V gene data show CDR1 as SGDLS and CDR2 as YYNGEE. V shed 0 bases and J shed 10 bases, with 14 bases lying between them. The CDR3 runs 15 residues. This chain's CDR3 is CASSVDPGSKSPLHF. The CDR3 DNA reads TGTGCCAGCAGCGTAGACCCAGGGAGTAAGTCACCCCTCCACTTT.

This clonotype was observed many times. V usage is TRBV2 and J usage is TRBJ2-2; D perhaps matches TRBD2 (5 bases). Trimming cost V 4 bases and J 5 bases, with 14 bases left between them. There are 15 residues in the CDR3. Germline CDR1 is SNHLY and CDR2 is FYNNEI. The CDR3: CASSVRGEVTGELFF. The CDR3 coding sequence is TGTGCCAGCAGTGTTCGGGGAGAGGTGACCGGGGAGCTGTTTTTT.

Ten or more counts support this clonotype. The chain employs TRBV2 and TRBJ1-5; 7 bases are shared with TRBD1. The CDR3 totals 16 residues. J was trimmed by 1 base and V by 7 bases; bases with no gene match: 10. From germline, CDR1 is SNHLY and CDR2 FYNNEI. In nucleotides, the CDR3 is TGTGCCAGCACCGGAGGGACAGAGCTAAGCAATCAGCCCCAGCATTTT. It translates to CASTGGTELSNQPQHF.

This clonotype was picked up one time. This chain links TRBV5-5 with TRBJ2-7, with 9 bases matching TRBD2. The CDR3 sequence is 15 residues long. Germline trimming cut 4 bases from V and 2 bases from J; bases unmatched to any gene: 7. Germline loops: CDR1 SGHKS, CDR2 YYEKEE (reference sequence). DNA for the CDR3: TGTGCCAGCAGCCCGAGGGCTAGCGGGACCTACGAGCAGTACTTC. This encodes CASSPRASGTYEQYF.

A note on this clonotype: Sequence at one end of the junction differs from germline and may be a read error. The CDR3 sequence is CACSQRTGRAYERYF. CDR3 bases: TGTGCCTGCAGCCAACGGACAGGGAGGGCCTACGAGCGGTACTTC. The V and J genes are TRBV14 and TRBJ2-7, with a possible D match to TRBD1 (8 bases). This CDR3 is built from 15 residues. Germline V gives CDR1 SGHDN, CDR2 FVKESK.

Many counts were recorded for this clonotype. The rearrangement uses TRBV7-8 and TRBJ2-1; 14 nucleotides line up with TRBD2. The CDR3 consists of 16 residues. Germline CDR1 and CDR2: SGHVS and FQNEAQ. With V trimmed by 4 bases and J by 8 bases, 7 bases remained unmatched. CDR3 sequence reads: CASSSGLAGVGYEQFF. The CDR3 bases are TGTGCCAGCAGCTCGGGACTAGCGGGAGTGGGTTATGAGCAGTTCTTC.

This clonotype was seen many times. The chain has TRBV4-3 and TRBJ1-4; 7 bases are shared with TRBD1. The CDR3 runs to 14 residues. V shed 3 bases and J 4 bases; nucleotides not matched to a gene: 2. Looked up from germline, CDR1 is LGHNA and CDR2 is YSLEER. DNA of the CDR3: TGCGCCAGCAGCCAGGGACAGTTTAATGAAAAACTGTTTTTT. Translated, it gives CASSQGQFNEKLFF.

The chain is built from TRBV9 and TRBJ2-5, with D tentatively TRBD1 (6 bases). This CDR3 has 14 residues. Trimming pared 7 bases from V and 3 bases from J, leaving 16 bases between. Germline CDR1 is SGDLS and CDR2 is YYNGEE. Here the CDR3 reads CASDDRDTKETQYF. CDR3 nucleotide sequence: TGTGCCAGCGACGACCGGGACACTAAAGAGACCCAGTACTTC.

This clonotype was recorded at least ten times. The rearrangement joins TRBV19 to TRBJ2-7, with D tentatively TRBD2 (5 bases). V was clipped by 8 bases and J by 6 bases, with 20 bases between them. CDR1 and CDR2 (germline): LNHDA, SQIVND (reference sequence). The CDR3 is 14 amino acids. This CDR3 reads CASRLWTAYLEQYF. In nucleotides, the CDR3 is TGTGCCAGTCGACTATGGACGGCATACCTCGAGCAGTACTTC.

This clonotype was seen repeatedly, ten times or more. The chain combines TRBV6-1 with TRBJ1-6, with D unresolved. Trimming removed 5 bases at V and 19 bases at J, with 21 bases between. CDR1 and CDR2 from the germline V gene are MNHNS and SASEGT. This CDR3 region has 13 residues. CDR3 region: CASSQPDVPLRHF. The DNA for the CDR3 is TGTGCCAGCAGTCAACCCGACGTTCCCCTCCGTCACTTT.

This clonotype showed up many times. At one end the junction does not follow the germline gene, possibly because of a read error. The chain employs TRBV5-1 and TRBJ2-6; D ambiguous. Germline V gene data show CDR1 as SGHRS and CDR2 as YFSETQ. CDR3 length: 16 amino acids. The CDR3: CASRLGRADGANVLTF. In nucleotides, the CDR3 is TGCGCCAGCAGATTGGGCCGGGCCGATGGGGCCAACGTCCTGACTTTC.

This chain joins TRBV20-1 and TRBJ2-7; 9 nucleotides align to TRBD2. This CDR3 contains 13 residues. Germline lookup yields CDR1 DFQATT and CDR2 SNEGSKA (reference sequence). J gave up 5 bases and V 6 bases, and 8 bases lay outside the gene matches. CDR3 protein: CSAFQAGGDEQYF. For the CDR3, the DNA is TGCAGTGCCTTTCAGGCGGGAGGGGACGAGCAGTACTTC.

This clonotype has at least ten counts. The rearrangement uses TRBV5-5 and TRBJ2-7; no clear D. V lost 0 bases to trimming and J lost 3 bases, with 10 bases between them. This CDR3 has 14 residues. The V gene's germline CDR1 is SGHKS and CDR2 YYEKEE (reference sequence). The CDR3 region is CASSLVGGIYEQYF. Written as DNA, the CDR3 is TGTGCCAGCAGCTTGGTTGGCGGAATCTACGAGCAGTACTTC.

J is TRBJ1-6 and V is TRBV10-2, with a possible D match to TRBD1 (5 bases). Trimming removed 2 bases from V and 6 bases from J, with 11 bases in between. CDR3 size: 15 residues. Germline CDR1 is WSHSY and CDR2 is SAAADI. This CDR3 reads CASSENGAGNSPLHF. In nucleotides, the CDR3 is TGCGCCAGCAGTGAGAACGGGGCTGGTAATTCACCCCTCCACTTT.

V usage is TRBV7-2 and J usage is TRBJ2-2; 8 nucleotides line up with TRBD1. Germline CDR1 is SGHTA and CDR2 is FQGNSA. Trimming at V came to 6 bases and at J to 7 bases, leaving 4 bases not matched to a gene. This CDR3 has 13 amino acids. CDR3 nucleotides: TGTGCCAGCAGTTTTACAGGGGGCGGGGAGCTGTTTTTT. Its protein product is CASSFTGGGELFF.

This chain links TRBV29-1 with TRBJ2-3; perhaps TRBD2 as D (5 bases). Germline V gives CDR1 SQVTM, CDR2 ANQGSEA. This CDR3 is 15 amino acids long. Trimming took off 2 bases at V and 0 bases at J, with 12 bases between the two ends. The CDR3, as DNA: TGCAGCGTTGAACCTCGGGAATCTAGCACAGATACGCAGTATTTT. Translated: CSVEPRESSTDTQYF.

This clonotype has a handful of counts. V usage is TRBV4-3 and J usage is TRBJ2-1; TRBD2 might be the D (6 bases). The CDR3 length is 15 residues. CDR1 and CDR2 from the germline V gene are LGHNA and YSLEER. V was pared by 4 bases and J by 3 bases, with 13 bases between. Here the CDR3 reads CASSRGLMDYNEQFF. The DNA for the CDR3 is TGCGCCAGCAGCCGGGGACTCATGGACTACAATGAGCAGTTCTTC.

V gene TRBV19 combines with J gene TRBJ2-1, with 8 bases fitting TRBD1. This CDR3 has 13 amino acids. The germline V gene has CDR1 LNHDA and CDR2 SQIVND (reference sequence). Trimming took 7 bases from V and 9 from J; bases not matched to a gene: 8. The CDR3: CASNPGQAGEQFF. CDR3 DNA: TGTGCCAGTAACCCGGGACAGGCGGGTGAGCAGTTCTTC.

V is TRBV12-3 or TRBV12-4 and J is TRBJ1-2, with 9 positions matching TRBD1. V trimming: 5 bases; J trimming: 0 bases; junction bases outside the gene matches: 4. The CDR3 length is 15 residues. The CDR3, as DNA: TGTGCCAGCAGTCGGACAGGGGACACTAACTATGGCTACACCTTC. The encoded protein is CASSRTGDTNYGYTF.

The chain recombines TRBV7-9 with TRBJ1-6; 7 positions agree with TRBD1. Per the germline V gene, CDR1 is SEHNR and CDR2 is FQNEAQ (reference sequence). J was trimmed by 7 bases and V by 1 base; bases with no gene match: 4. The CDR3 consists of 15 residues. CDR3 nucleotide sequence: TGTGCCAGCAGCTTAGTGGGACAGCCCAATTCACCCCTCCACTTT. Amino acids: CASSLVGQPNSPLHF.

The chain combines TRBV12-3 or TRBV12-4 with TRBJ2-7; the match to TRBD1 covers 9 bases. V dropped 1 base and J dropped 7; count of bases not matched to a gene: 8. This CDR3 is 15 amino acids long. CDR3 DNA: TGTGCCAGCAGTTTAGAGGGACAGGGTTGGCGGGAGCAGTACTTC. This gives the protein CASSLEGQGWREQYF.

The chain combines TRBV7-3 with TRBJ2-7; D is ambiguous. This CDR3 is built from 15 residues. Trimming cost V 3 bases and J 3 bases, with 15 bases left between them. CDR1 and CDR2 (germline): SGHTA, FQGTGA. CDR3: CASSLTSATHYEQYF. CDR3 nucleotide sequence: TGTGCCAGCAGCTTGACATCGGCCACCCACTACGAGCAGTACTTC.

The rearrangement uses TRBV19 and TRBJ1-5; TRBD1 might be the D (5 bases). The germline V and J ends were trimmed by 8 bases and 4 bases, with 18 bases remaining between them. CDR3 size: 15 residues. Germline-derived CDR1 and CDR2 are LNHDA and SQIVND (reference sequence). The CDR3: CASATLGERNQPQHF. In DNA form, the CDR3 reads TGTGCCAGTGCTACACTGGGGGAAAGGAATCAGCCCCAGCATTTT.

The chain carries TRBV28 and TRBJ2-6; 15 bases align to TRBD2. Germline loops: CDR1 MDHEN, CDR2 SYDVKM. This CDR3 spans 19 amino acids. J lost 1 base, V lost 3 bases, and 4 bases had no gene match. In DNA, the CDR3 is TGTGCCAGCAGTTTCCTCGGGACTAGCGGGAGGTCTGGGGCCAACGTCCTGACTTTC. This translates into CASSFLGTSGRSGANVLTF.

This clonotype was seen repeatedly, ten times or more. The rearrangement links TRBV7-3 to TRBJ2-4; D is possibly TRBD1 or TRBD2 (6 bases each). CDR3 length equals 13 residues. Germline CDR1 reads SGHTA; CDR2 reads FQGTGA. V was clipped by 2 bases and J by 7 bases, with 9 bases between them. CDR3 bases: TGTGCCAGCAGCTTAGGGGGGCCGAACATTCAGTACTTC. Its protein product is CASSLGGPNIQYF.